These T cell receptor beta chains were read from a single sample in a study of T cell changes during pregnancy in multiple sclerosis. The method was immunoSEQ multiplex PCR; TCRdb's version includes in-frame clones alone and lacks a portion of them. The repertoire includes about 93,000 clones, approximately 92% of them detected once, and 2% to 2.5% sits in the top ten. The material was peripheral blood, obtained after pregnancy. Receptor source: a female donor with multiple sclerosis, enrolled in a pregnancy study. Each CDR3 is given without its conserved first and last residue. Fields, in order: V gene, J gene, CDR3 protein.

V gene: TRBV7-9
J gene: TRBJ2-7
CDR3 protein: ASSLGNQTYEQY

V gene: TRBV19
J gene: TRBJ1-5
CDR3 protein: ASSRLFRQDNQPQH

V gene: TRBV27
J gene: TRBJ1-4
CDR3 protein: ASSRRTGVNEKLF

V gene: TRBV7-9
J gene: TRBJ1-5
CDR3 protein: ASSLVMGQELHNQPQH

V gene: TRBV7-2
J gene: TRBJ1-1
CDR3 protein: ASSLGTGPTGTEAF

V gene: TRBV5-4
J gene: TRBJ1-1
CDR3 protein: ASDIDAGSTEAF

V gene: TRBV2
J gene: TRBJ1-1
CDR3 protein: ASSPDRGIEAF

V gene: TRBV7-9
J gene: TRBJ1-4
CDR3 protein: ASSLITGEKLF

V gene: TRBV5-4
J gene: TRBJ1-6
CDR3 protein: ASSLEGQRLPDH

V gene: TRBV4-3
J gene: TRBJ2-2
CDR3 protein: ASSQGVRLAGVTGELF

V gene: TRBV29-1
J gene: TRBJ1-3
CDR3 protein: SVGLALSGNTIY

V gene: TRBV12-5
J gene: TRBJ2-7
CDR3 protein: ASGWGRDRGSYEQY

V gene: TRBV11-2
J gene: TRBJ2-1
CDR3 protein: ASSLVAGGPEWF

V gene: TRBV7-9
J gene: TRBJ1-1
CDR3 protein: ASSLGAGFMNTEAF

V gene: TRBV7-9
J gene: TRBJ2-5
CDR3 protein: ASSLATNQETQY

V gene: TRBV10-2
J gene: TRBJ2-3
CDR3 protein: ASSDGSGILGDTQY

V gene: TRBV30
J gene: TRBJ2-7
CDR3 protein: AWSGGQGGYEQY

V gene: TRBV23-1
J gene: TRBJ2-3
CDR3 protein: ASSQSIRLYSCTDTQY

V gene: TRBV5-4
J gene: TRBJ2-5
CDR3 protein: ASSTGQNVGETQY

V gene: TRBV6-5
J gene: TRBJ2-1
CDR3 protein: ASSNDLAQNEQF

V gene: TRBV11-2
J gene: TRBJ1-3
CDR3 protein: ASSSLGQLRNTIY

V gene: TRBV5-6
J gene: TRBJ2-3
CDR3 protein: ASSAASSGWVQDTQY

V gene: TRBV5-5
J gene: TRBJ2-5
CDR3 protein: ASSFRRGQETQY